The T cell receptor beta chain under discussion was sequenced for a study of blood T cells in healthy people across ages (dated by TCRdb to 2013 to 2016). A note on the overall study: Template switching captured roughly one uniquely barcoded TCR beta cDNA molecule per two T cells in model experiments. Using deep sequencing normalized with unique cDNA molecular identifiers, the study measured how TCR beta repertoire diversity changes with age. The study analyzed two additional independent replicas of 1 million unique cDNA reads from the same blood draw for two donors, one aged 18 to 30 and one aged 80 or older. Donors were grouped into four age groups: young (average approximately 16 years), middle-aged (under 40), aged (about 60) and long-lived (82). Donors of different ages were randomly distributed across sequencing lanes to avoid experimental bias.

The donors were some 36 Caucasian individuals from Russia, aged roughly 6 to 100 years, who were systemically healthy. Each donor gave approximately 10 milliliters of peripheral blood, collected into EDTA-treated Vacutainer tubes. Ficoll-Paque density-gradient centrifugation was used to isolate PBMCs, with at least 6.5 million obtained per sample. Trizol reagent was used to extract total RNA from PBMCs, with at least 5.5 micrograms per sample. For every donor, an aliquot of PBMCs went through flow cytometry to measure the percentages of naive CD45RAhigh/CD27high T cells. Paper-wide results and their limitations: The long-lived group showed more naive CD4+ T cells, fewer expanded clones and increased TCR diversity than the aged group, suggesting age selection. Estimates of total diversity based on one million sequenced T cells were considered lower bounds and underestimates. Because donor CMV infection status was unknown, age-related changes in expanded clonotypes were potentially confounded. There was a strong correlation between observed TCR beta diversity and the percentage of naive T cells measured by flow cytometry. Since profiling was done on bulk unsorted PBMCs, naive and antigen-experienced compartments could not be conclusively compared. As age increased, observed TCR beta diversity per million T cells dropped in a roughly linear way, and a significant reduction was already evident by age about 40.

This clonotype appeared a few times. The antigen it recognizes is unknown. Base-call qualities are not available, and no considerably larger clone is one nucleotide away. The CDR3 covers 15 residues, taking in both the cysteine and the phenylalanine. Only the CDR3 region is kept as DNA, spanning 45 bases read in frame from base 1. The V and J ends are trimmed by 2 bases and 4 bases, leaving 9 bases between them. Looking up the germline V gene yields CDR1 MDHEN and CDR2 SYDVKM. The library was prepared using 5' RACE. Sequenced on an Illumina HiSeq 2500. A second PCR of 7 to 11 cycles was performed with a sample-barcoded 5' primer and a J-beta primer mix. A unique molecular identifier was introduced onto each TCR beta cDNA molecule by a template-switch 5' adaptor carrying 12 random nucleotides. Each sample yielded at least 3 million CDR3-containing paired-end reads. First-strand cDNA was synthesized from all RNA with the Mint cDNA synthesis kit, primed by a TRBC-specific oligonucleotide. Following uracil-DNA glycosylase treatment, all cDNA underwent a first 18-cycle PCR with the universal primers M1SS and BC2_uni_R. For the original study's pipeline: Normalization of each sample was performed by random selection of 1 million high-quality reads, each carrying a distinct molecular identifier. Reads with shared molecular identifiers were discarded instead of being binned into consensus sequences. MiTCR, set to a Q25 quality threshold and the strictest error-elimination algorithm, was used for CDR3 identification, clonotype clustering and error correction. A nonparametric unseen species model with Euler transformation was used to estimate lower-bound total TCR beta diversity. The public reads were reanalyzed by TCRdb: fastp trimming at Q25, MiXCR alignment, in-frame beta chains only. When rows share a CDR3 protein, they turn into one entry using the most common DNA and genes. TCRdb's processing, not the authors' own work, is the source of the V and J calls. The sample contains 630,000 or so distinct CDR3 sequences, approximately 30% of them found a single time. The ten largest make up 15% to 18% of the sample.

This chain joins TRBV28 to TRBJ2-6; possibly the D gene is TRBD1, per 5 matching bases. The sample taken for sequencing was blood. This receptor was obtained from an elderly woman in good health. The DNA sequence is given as TGTGCCAGCAGTTTACCAGGGCCAGGGGCCAACGTCCTGACTTTC. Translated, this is CASSLPGPGANVLTF.